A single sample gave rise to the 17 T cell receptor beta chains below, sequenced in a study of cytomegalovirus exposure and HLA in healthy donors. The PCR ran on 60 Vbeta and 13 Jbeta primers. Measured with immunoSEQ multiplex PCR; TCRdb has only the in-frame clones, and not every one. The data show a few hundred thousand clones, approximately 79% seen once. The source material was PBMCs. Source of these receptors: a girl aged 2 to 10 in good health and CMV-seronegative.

CDR3 nucleotide sequence: TGCGCCAGCAGCGACGGGACAGGGGAAGCTTTCTTT. This sequence encodes CASSDGTGEAFF. J is TRBJ1-1 and V is TRBV5-1; 9 bases align to TRBD1. V was pared by 4 bases and J by 8 bases, with 3 bases of the junction left unmatched. Germline V gives CDR1 SGHRS, CDR2 YFSETQ. This CDR3 spans 12 amino acids.

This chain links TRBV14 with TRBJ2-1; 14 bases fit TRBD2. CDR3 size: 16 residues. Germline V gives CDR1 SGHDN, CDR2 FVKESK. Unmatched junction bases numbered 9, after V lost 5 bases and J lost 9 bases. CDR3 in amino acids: CASSALGLAGAGEQFF. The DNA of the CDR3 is TGTGCCAGCAGCGCGTTGGGACTAGCGGGAGCGGGTGAGCAGTTCTTC.

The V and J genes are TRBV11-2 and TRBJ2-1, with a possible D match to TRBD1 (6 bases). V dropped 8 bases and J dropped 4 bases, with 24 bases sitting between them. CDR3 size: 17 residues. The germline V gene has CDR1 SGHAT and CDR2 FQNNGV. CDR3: CASRAWGTTLLYNEQFF. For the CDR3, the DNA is TGTGCCAGCCGGGCGTGGGGGACAACCCTTCTTTACAATGAGCAGTTCTTC.

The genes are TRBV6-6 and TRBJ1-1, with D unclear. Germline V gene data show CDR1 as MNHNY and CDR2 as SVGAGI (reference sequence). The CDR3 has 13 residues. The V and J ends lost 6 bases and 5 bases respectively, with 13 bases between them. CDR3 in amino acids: CASRKRPGTEAFF. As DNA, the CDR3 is TGTGCCAGCAGAAAGAGACCGGGGACTGAAGCTTTCTTT.

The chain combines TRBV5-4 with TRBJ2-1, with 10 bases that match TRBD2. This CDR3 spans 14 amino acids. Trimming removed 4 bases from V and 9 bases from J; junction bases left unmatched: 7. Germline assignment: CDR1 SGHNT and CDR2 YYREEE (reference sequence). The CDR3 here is CASSLSGGAFEQFF. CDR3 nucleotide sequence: TGTGCCAGCAGCCTGAGCGGGGGGGCCTTTGAGCAGTTCTTC.

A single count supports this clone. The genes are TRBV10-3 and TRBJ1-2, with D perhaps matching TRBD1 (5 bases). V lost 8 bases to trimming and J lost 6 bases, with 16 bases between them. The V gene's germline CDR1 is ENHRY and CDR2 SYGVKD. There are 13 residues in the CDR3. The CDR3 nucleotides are TGTGCCATCGCAAGGGGCTCGTCGAATGGCTACACCTTC. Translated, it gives CAIARGSSNGYTF.

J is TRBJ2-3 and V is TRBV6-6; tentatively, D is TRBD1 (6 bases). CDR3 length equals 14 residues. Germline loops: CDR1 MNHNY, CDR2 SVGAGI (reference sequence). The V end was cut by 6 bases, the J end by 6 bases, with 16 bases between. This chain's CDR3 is CASRSGTGKDTQYF. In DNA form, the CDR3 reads TGTGCCAGCAGATCTGGTACAGGGAAGGATACGCAGTATTTT.

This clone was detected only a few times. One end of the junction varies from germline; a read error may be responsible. The CDR3 here is CAWSVRNLDIVQF. Written as DNA, the CDR3 is TGTGCCTGGAGTGTACGAAATTTGGACATCGTTCAATTT. V is TRBV30 and J is TRBJ1-4; tentative D call: TRBD1 (5 bases). The CDR3 covers 13 residues. CDR1 and CDR2 from the germline V gene are GTSNPN and SVGIG (reference sequence).

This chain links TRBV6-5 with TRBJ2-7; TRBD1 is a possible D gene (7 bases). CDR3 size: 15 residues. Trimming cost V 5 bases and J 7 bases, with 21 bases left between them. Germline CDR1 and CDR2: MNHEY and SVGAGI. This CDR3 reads CASSTGEGTAYEQYF. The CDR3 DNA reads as TGTGCCAGCAGTACGGGAGAGGGGACAGCTTATGAGCAGTACTTC.

The CDR3 bases are TGTGCTAGTGGTTCGGGGGGAGGAAAAACTGAAGCTTTCTTT. Translation gives CASGSGGGKTEAFF. The chain recombines TRBV12-5 with TRBJ1-1, with D possibly being TRBD1 (5 bases). The CDR3 contains 14 residues. Germline V gene lookup returns CDR1 LGHNT and CDR2 FRNRAP. Between the trimmed V and J ends, which lost 4 bases and 5 bases, there was a span of 14 bases. Filled out from reference TRBV12-5 and TRBJ1-1, the complete variable domain reads DARVTQTPRHKVTEMGQEVTMRCQPILGHNTVFWYRQTMMQGLELLAYFRNRAPLDDSGMPKDRFSAEMPDATLATLKIQPSEPRDSAVYFCASGSGGGKTEAFFGQGTRLTVV.

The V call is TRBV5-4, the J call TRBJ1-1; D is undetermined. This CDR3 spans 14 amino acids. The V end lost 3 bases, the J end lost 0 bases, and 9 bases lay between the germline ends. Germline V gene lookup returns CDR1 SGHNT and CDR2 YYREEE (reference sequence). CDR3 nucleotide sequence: TGTGCCAGCAGCTCAAAGGACTTGAACACTGAAGCTTTCTTT. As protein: CASSSKDLNTEAFF.

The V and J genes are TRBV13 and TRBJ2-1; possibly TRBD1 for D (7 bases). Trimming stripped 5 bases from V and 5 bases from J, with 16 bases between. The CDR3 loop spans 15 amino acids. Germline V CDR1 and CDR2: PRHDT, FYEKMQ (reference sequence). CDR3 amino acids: CASSLRGGTDNEQFF. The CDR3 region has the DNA TGTGCCAGCAGCCTCAGAGGCGGGACAGACAATGAGCAGTTCTTC.

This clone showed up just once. This chain's CDR3 is CASSTSGGATYNEQFF. CDR3 nucleotides: TGCGCCAGCAGTACTAGCGGGGGGGCCACTTACAATGAGCAGTTCTTC. This sequence joins TRBV5-1 and TRBJ2-1; 13 bases match TRBD2. Germline V gives CDR1 SGHRS, CDR2 YFSETQ. V lost 5 bases to trimming and J lost 4 bases; unmatched junction nucleotides: 6. The CDR3 runs to 16 residues.

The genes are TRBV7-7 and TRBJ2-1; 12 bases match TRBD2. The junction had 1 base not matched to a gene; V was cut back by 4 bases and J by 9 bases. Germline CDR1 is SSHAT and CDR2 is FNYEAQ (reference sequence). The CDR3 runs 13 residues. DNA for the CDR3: TGTGCCAGCAGCTCTAGCGGGAGGGGTGAGCAGTTCTTC. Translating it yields CASSSSGRGEQFF.

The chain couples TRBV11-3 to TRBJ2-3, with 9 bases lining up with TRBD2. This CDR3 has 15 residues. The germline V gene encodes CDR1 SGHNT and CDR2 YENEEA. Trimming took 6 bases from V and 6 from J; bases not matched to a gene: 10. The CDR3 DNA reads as TGTGCCAGCAGTTCGCGGGGGGGTAGGGGGGATACGCAGTATTTT. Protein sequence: CASSSRGGRGDTQYF.

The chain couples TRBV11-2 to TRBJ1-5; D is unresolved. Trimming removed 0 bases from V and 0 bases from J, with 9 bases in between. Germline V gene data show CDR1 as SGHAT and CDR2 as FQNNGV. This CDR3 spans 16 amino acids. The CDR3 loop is CASSLEATYSNQPQHF. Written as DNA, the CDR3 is TGTGCCAGCAGCTTAGAGGCGACATATAGCAATCAGCCCCAGCATTTT.

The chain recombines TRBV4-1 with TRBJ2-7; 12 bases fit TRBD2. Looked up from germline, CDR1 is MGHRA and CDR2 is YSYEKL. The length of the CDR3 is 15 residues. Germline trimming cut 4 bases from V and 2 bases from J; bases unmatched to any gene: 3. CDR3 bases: TGCGCCAGCAGCCTTCTAGCGGGAGGGCCCTACGAGCAGTACTTC. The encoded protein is CASSLLAGGPYEQYF.